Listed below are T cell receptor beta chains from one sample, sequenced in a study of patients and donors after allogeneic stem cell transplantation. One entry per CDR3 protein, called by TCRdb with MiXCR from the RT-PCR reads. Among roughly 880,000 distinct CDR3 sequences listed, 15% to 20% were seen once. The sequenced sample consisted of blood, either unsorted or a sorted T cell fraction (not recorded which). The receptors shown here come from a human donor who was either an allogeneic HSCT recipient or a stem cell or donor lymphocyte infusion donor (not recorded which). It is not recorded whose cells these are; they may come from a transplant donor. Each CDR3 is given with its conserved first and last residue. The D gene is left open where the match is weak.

cdr3_aa: CASQEETQYF; j_call: TRBJ2-5; d_call: NA; v_call: TRBV12-3/TRBV12-4; cdr3_length: 10
cdr3_aa: CASSPGQPSTDTQYF; j_call: TRBJ2-3; d_call: NA; v_call: TRBV5-1; cdr3_length: 15
cdr3_aa: CASSEAGTLYNSPLHF; j_call: TRBJ1-6; d_call: NA; v_call: TRBV2; cdr3_length: 16
cdr3_aa: CASSLDPKGLYEQYF; j_call: TRBJ2-7; d_call: NA; v_call: TRBV7-6; cdr3_length: 15
cdr3_aa: CASSRQVEGQLPSNYGYTF; j_call: TRBJ1-2; d_call: NA; v_call: TRBV4-1; cdr3_length: 19
cdr3_aa: CAWRQDVNTGELFF; j_call: TRBJ2-2; d_call: NA; v_call: TRBV30; cdr3_length: 14
cdr3_aa: CAISATESYEQYF; j_call: TRBJ2-7; d_call: NA; v_call: TRBV10-3; cdr3_length: 13
cdr3_aa: CASSAGQGDHYGYTF; j_call: TRBJ1-2; d_call: TRBD1; v_call: TRBV9; cdr3_length: 15
cdr3_aa: CASSQVYGGSSYEQYF; j_call: TRBJ2-7; d_call: NA; v_call: TRBV4-1; cdr3_length: 16
cdr3_aa: CASSWGHRNEKLFF; j_call: TRBJ1-4; d_call: NA; v_call: TRBV12-3/TRBV12-4; cdr3_length: 14
cdr3_aa: CASSEGQGAGEQFF; j_call: TRBJ2-1; d_call: TRBD1; v_call: TRBV2; cdr3_length: 14
cdr3_aa: CASSQERETLYEQYF; j_call: TRBJ2-7; d_call: NA; v_call: TRBV4-3; cdr3_length: 15
cdr3_aa: CASSFMGNQPQHF; j_call: TRBJ1-5; d_call: NA; v_call: TRBV27; cdr3_length: 13
cdr3_aa: CASSHFPTPVMASTDTQYF; j_call: TRBJ2-3; d_call: NA; v_call: TRBV11-1; cdr3_length: 19
cdr3_aa: CASSDRDRRSVGELFF; j_call: TRBJ2-2; d_call: TRBD1; v_call: TRBV6-1; cdr3_length: 16
cdr3_aa: CASSLEPSGSSVTGELFF; j_call: TRBJ2-2; d_call: TRBD2; v_call: TRBV5-1; cdr3_length: 18
cdr3_aa: CASSQSTSGVYNEQFF; j_call: TRBJ2-1; d_call: TRBD2; v_call: TRBV16; cdr3_length: 16